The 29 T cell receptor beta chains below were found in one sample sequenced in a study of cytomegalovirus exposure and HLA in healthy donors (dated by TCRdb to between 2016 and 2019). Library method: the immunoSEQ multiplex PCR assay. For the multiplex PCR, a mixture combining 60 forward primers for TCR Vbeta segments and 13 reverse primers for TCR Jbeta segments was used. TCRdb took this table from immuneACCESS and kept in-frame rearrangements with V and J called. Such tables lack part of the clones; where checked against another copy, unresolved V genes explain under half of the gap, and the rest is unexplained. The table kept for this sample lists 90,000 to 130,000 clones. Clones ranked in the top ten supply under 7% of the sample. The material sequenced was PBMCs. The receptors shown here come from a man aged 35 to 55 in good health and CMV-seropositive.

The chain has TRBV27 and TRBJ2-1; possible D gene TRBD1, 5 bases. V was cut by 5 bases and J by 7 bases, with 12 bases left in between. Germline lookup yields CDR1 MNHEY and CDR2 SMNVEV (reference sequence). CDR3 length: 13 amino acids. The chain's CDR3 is CASSPDSANEQFF. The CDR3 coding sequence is TGTGCCAGCAGTCCAGACAGTGCGAATGAGCAGTTCTTC.

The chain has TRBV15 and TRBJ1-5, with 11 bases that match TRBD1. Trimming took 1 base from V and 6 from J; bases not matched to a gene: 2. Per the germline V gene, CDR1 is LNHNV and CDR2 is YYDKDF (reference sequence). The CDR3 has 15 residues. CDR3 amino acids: CATSRGTGGFQPQHF. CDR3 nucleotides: TGTGCCACCAGCAGAGGGACAGGGGGCTTTCAGCCCCAGCATTTT.

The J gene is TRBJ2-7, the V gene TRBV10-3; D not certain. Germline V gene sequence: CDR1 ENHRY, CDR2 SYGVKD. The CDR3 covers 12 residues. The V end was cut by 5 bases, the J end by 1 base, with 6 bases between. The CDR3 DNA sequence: TGTGCCATCAGTCCAGGTTCCTACGAGCAGTACTTC. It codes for CAISPGSYEQYF.

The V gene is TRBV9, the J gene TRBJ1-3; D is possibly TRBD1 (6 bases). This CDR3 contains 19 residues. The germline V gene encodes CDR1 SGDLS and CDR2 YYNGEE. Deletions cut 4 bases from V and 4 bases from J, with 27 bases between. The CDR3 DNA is TGTGCCAGCAGCCCATATCGGGGGGGGACATTCGTGGAGGGAAACACCATATATTTT. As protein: CASSPYRGGTFVEGNTIYF.

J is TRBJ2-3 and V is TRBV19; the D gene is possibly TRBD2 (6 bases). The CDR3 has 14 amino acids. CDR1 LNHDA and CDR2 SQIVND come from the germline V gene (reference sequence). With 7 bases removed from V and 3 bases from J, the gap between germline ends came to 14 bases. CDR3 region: CASKPGDATDTQYF. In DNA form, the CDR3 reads TGTGCCAGTAAGCCGGGAGATGCGACAGATACGCAGTATTTT. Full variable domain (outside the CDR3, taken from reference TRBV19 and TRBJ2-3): DGGITQSPKYLFRKEGQNVTLSCEQNLNHDAMYWYRQDPGQGLRLIYYSQIVNDFQKGDIAEGYSVSREKKESFPLTVTSAQKNPTAFYLCASKPGDATDTQYFGPGTRLTVL.

The CDR3, as DNA: TGTGCCAGCAGCTACAACAGGGGCACTGAAGCTTTCTTT. As protein: CASSYNRGTEAFF. The chain links TRBV7-3 to TRBJ1-1; 7 nucleotides agree with TRBD1. CDR3 length: 13 residues. J gave up 4 bases and V 4 bases, and 3 bases lay outside the gene matches. The germline gives CDR1 SGHTA, CDR2 FQGTGA.

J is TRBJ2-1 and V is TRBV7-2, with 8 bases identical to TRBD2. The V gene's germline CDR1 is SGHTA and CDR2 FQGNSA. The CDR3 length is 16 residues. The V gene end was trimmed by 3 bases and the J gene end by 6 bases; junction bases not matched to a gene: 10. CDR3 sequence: CASSFRQAGVGNEQFF. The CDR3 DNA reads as TGTGCCAGCAGCTTTAGGCAAGCGGGAGTGGGCAATGAGCAGTTCTTC.

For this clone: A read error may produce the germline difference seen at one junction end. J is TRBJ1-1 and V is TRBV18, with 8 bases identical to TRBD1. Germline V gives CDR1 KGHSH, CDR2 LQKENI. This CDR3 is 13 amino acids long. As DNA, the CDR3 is TGTGCCGGCTCACCCAGGGGGCGGACTGAAGCTTTCTTT. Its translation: CAGSPRGRTEAFF.

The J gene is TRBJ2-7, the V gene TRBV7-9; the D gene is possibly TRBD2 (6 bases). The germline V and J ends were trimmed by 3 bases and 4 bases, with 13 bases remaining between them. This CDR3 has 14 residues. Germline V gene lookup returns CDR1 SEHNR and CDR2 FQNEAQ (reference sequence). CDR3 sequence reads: CASSFSGEKYEQYF. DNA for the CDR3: TGTGCCAGCAGCTTCTCGGGAGAAAAATACGAGCAGTACTTC.

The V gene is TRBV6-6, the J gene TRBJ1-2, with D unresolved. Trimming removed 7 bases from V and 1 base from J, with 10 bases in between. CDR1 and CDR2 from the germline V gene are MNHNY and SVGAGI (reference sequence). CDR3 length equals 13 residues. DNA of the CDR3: TGTGCCAGCATGGGAGGGCTTAACTATGGCTACACCTTC. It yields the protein CASMGGLNYGYTF.

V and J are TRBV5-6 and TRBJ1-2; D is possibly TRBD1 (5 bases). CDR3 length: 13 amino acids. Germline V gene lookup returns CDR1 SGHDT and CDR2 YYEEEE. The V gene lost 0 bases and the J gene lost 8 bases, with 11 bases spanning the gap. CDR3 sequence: CASSLAPGIGYTF. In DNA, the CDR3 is TGTGCCAGCAGCTTGGCGCCAGGGATCGGCTACACCTTC.

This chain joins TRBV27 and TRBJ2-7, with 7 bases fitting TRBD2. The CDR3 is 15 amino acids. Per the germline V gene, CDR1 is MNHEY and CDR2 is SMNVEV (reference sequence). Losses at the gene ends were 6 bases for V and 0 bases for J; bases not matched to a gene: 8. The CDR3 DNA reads TGTGCCAGCAGCCTCAACGGCGGGAGCTCCTACGAGCAGTACTTC. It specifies CASSLNGGSSYEQYF.

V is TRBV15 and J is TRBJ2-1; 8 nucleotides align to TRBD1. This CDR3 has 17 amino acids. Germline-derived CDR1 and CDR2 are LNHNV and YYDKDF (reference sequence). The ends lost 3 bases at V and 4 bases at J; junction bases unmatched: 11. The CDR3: CATSSHADRVIYNEQFF. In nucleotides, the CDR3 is TGTGCCACCAGCAGTCACGCGGACAGGGTAATTTACAATGAGCAGTTCTTC.

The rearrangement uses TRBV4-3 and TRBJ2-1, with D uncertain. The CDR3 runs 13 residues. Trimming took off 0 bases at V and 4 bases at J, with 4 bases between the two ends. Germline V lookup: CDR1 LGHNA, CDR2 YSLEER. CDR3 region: CASSQDSYNEQFF. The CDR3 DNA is TGCGCCAGCAGCCAAGACAGTTACAATGAGCAGTTCTTC.

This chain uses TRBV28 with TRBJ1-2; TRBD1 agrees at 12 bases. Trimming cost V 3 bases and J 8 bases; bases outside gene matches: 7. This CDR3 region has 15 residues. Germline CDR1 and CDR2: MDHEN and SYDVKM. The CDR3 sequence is CASSFGTGGASGYTF. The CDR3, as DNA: TGTGCCAGCAGTTTCGGGACAGGGGGCGCGTCCGGCTACACCTTC.

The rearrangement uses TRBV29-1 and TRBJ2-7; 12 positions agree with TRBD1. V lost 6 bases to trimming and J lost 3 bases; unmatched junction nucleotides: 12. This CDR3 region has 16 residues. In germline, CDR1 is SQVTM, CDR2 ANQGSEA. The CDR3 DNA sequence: TGCAGCGTGCGTGGGCGAGGGACAGGGGGCAACTACGAGCAGTACTTC. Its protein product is CSVRGRGTGGNYEQYF.

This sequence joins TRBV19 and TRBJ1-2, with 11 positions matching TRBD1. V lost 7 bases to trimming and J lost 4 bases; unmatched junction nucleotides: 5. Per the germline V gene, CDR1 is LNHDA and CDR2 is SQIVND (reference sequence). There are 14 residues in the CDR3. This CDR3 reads CASTPGTGGYGYTF. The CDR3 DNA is TGTGCCAGTACTCCCGGGACAGGGGGCTATGGCTACACCTTC.

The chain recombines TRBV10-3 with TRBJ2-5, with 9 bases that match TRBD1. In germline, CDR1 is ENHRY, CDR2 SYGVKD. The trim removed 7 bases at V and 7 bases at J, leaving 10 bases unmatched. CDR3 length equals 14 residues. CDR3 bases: TGTGCCATCAAACGGGACAGGGAGGTCTCGACCCAGTACTTC. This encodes CAIKRDREVSTQYF.

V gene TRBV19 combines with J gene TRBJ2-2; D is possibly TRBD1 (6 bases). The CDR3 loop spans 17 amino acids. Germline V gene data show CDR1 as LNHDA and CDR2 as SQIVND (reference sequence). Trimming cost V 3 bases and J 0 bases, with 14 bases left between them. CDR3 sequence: CASSIRGRGTNTGELFF. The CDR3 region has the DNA TGTGCCAGTAGTATTCGGGGAAGGGGGACGAACACCGGGGAGCTGTTTTTT.

Here the CDR3 DNA reads TGTGCCAGCATGGACACCCTATCCTACGAGCAGTACTTC. It is translated as CASMDTLSYEQYF. The chain joins TRBV6-1 to TRBJ2-7; D possibly corresponds to TRBD1 (5 bases). The CDR3 runs to 13 residues. Germline-derived CDR1 and CDR2 are MNHNS and SASEGT. Trimming pared 7 bases from V and 1 base from J, leaving 11 bases between.

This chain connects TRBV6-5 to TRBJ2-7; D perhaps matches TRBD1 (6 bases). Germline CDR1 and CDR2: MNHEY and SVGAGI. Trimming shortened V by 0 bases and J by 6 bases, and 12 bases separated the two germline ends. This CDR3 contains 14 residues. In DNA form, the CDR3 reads TGTGCCAGCAGTTACTCGGTCAGGGGCGGCGAGCAGTACTTC. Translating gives CASSYSVRGGEQYF.

The chain's CDR3 is CASSYYPGNYGYTF. CDR3 DNA: TGTGCCAGCAGTTACTATCCAGGCAACTATGGCTACACCTTC. This chain joins TRBV6-6 and TRBJ1-2, with D uncertain. Trimming removed 1 base at V and 2 bases at J, with 8 bases between. In germline, CDR1 is MNHNY, CDR2 SVGAGI (reference sequence). The CDR3 is made up of 14 amino acids.

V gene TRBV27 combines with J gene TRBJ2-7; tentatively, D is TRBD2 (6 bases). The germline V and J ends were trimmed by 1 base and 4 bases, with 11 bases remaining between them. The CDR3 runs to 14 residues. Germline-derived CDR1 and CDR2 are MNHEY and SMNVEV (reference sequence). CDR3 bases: TGTGCCAGCAGTTTATACGGTAGCGGTTACGAGCAGTACTTC. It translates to CASSLYGSGYEQYF.

CDR3 sequence reads: CASSSFRSNQPQHF. DNA of the CDR3: TGTGCCAGCAGTTCTTTTCGTAGCAATCAGCCCCAGCATTTT. The chain recombines TRBV28 with TRBJ1-5; no reliable D call. Germline-derived CDR1 and CDR2 are MDHEN and SYDVKM. CDR3 size: 14 residues. V was pared by 4 bases and J by 0 bases, with 7 bases between.

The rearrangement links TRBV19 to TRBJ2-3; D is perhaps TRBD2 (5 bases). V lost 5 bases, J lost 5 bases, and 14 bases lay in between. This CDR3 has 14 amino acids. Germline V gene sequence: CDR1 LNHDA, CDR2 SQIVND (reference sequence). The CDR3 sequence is CASSPTDWRDTQYF. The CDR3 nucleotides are TGTGCCAGTAGTCCGACGGACTGGCGAGATACGCAGTATTTT.

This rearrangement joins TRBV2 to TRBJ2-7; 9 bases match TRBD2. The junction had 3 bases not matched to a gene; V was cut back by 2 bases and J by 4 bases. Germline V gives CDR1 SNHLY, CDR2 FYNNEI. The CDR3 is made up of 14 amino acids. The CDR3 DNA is TGTGCCAGCAGTGAATTTAGCGGGAGTTACGAGCAGTACTTC. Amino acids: CASSEFSGSYEQYF.

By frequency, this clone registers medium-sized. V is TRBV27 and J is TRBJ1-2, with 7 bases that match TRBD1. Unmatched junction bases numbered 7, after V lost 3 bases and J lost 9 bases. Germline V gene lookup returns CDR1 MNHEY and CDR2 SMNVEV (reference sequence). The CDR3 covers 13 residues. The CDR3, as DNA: TGTGCCAGCAGTTTCTCGGGACAGACGAGCTACACCTTC. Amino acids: CASSFSGQTSYTF.

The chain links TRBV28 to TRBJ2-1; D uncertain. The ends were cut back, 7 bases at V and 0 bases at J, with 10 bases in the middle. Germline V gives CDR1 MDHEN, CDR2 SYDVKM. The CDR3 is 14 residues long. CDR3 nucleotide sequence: TGTGCCAGCAACCCAGCAGGCTCCTACAATGAGCAGTTCTTC. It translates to CASNPAGSYNEQFF.

The CDR3 DNA reads TGCGCCAGCAGCTTACAGGGAATGAACGAGCAGTACTTC. Amino acid sequence: CASSLQGMNEQYF. The chain is built from TRBV5-1 and TRBJ2-7, with D possibly matching TRBD1 (6 bases). Trimming left V 2 bases short and J 5 bases short, with 11 bases between. This CDR3 is 13 amino acids long. Germline lookup yields CDR1 SGHRS and CDR2 YFSETQ. Full variable domain (outside the CDR3, taken from reference TRBV5-1 and TRBJ2-7): KAGVTQTPRYLIKTRGQQVTLSCSPISGHRSVSWYQQTPGQGLQFLFEYFSETQRNKGNFPGRFSGRQFSNSRSEMNVSTLELGDSALYLCASSLQGMNEQYFGPGTRLTVT.